This record looks at one TCR beta chain sequence and its context. What it recognizes is unknown. Sequencing of DNA taken from cultured CD4+ T cells relied on the Oncomine TCR Beta short-read assay. TCRdb analysed the PCR reads with MiXCR anew, one entry per CDR3 protein. Among around 18,000 distinct CDR3 sequences, 45% to 60% were seen once, and the ten largest hold around 10%. V lost 6 bases to trimming and J lost 3 bases, with 9 bases between them. CDR3 size: 13 residues. Germline V gene lookup returns CDR1 MNHEY and CDR2 SVGEGT. The data originate from a study of vaccination and CD4 T cells after COVID-19. The treatment denotes: roughly ten-day PBMC culture with coronavirus spike peptide pools or control peptides (ViraFEST assay).

The source material was CD4+ T cells from blood, cultured in vitro, sampled after SARS-CoV-2 vaccination. The chain carries TRBV6-2 or TRBV6-3 and TRBJ2-1, with TRBD1 as a possible D gene (6 bases). This clonotype originated in a human donor who had recovered from COVID-19. CDR3 nucleotides: TGTGCCAGCAGGCCGGACAGCTACAATGAGCAGTTCTTC. Amino acid sequence: CASRPDSYNEQFF.